Detailed here is one T cell receptor beta chain. The antigen remains undetermined. This sample stems from a study of T cell responses to AZD1222 COVID-19 vaccine. Study-level findings and limits: Possibly, clonal diversity was underestimated; donors were largely white British and included more females. Baseline serology detected seropositivity in only 6 or 7 AZD1222 recipients. Elevations in Spike-specific TCR breadth and depth followed administration of two AZD1222 doses.

Some clones are missing from TCRdb's copy, which holds only in-frame ones; the method was immunoSEQ multiplex PCR. The table has roughly 170,000 clones, about nine tenths seen once. V was cut by 7 bases and J by 7 bases, with 13 bases left in between. This CDR3 is 13 amino acids long. Per the germline V gene, CDR1 is SEHNR and CDR2 is FQNEAQ (reference sequence). The chain joins TRBV7-9 to TRBJ2-2; D is perhaps TRBD2 (5 bases). This clonotype was obtained from an adult in good health. Sample: peripheral blood, taken on day 0 of AZD1222 vaccination. The CDR3 reads CASTQTGSGELFF. CDR3 bases: TGTGCCAGCACCCAGACGGGGAGCGGGGAGCTGTTTTTT.